Listed below are T cell receptor beta chains from one sample, sequenced in a study of blood T cell repertoires in COVID-19. Generated by immunoSEQ multiplex PCR, the TCRdb table keeps only in-frame clones and is missing some. The sample has about 220,000 clones; approximately 84% are singletons. The specimen was peripheral blood. All receptors derive from a man in his forties with active or convalescent COVID-19. The conserved cysteine and the conserved F or W are not part of the CDR3 here.

j_call,v_call,cdr3_aa
TRBJ2-1,TRBV28,ASSFISNEQF
TRBJ1-5,TRBV19,ASSDTGSNQPQH
TRBJ1-1,TRBV30,AWTIQGAKYTEAF
TRBJ1-1,TRBV12-3/TRBV12-4,ASSRDSEAF
TRBJ1-2,TRBV18,ASSPEEYGYT
TRBJ2-7,TRBV30,AWRGQGVSYEQY
TRBJ2-3,TRBV19,ASTPTGGVTQY
TRBJ2-7,TRBV9,ASSRGAAYEQY
TRBJ2-1,TRBV7-3,ASSLRGGHEQF
TRBJ2-7,TRBV27,ASSLHTSGSGYEQY
TRBJ2-1,TRBV7-6,ASSLVSGANEQF
TRBJ2-6,TRBV5-8,ASSLGASGANVLT
TRBJ2-2,TRBV20-1,SATYTGELF
TRBJ1-5,TRBV6-5,ASSDRDGGNQPQH
TRBJ1-1,TRBV21-1,ASSKGTERNTEAF
TRBJ1-3,TRBV25-1,ASTQGFGNTIY
TRBJ1-4,TRBV10-3,ATTGQGGEKLF
TRBJ1-2,TRBV6-4,ASSDSGGYGYT
TRBJ1-1,TRBV18,ASSPPDRVNTEAF
TRBJ1-4,TRBV28,ASSRTGPGGEKLF
TRBJ1-3,TRBV29-1,SVEAAGSGNTIY
TRBJ2-2,TRBV7-9,ASSYWTPDTGELF
TRBJ2-1,TRBV2,ASSDFQRYNEQF
TRBJ2-7,TRBV11-2,ASSLGTGSYEQY
TRBJ1-2,TRBV30,AWSLGVFGENYGYT
TRBJ2-5,TRBV3-1/TRBV3-2,ASSQNGGGETQY
TRBJ2-3,TRBV3-1/TRBV3-2,ASSQGWAGDDTQY
TRBJ2-1,TRBV7-2,ASSLVLTGGLHEQF
TRBJ2-5,TRBV13,ASSPRDRRETQY